This T cell receptor beta chain was documented in a study of blood T cell repertoires in COVID-19 (dated by TCRdb to between 2020 and 2021). With respect to the entire study: Collaborator samples came from the United States, Italy and Spain and covered acute and convalescent phases of COVID-19. The repertoires were made available in a free public database intended to serve as a resource for research on the immune response to SARS-CoV-2. Where available, HLA class I and class II types were obtained from metadata supplied by the sample provider rather than from assay-based typing. The dataset comprised deeply sampled blood TCRbeta repertoires from subjects exposed to, actively infected with, or recovered from COVID-19. The material from the prospective study consisted of cDNA or gDNA derived from T cells, B-cell-depleted T cells, or PBMCs. The samples were drawn from the first 160 participants of the ongoing ImmuneRACE study and from some 1,300 subjects provided by 6 global collaborators. The sample metadata nearly always contained a de-identified subject ID, COVID-19 status, age in years and sex.

The CDR3 runs 14 amino acids, cysteine and phenylalanine included. Solely the CDR3 DNA is kept, with 42 bases framed from the first base. The germline V gene provides CDR1 SGHRS and CDR2 YFSETQ. V loses 4 bases, J loses 4 bases, and the germline ends lie 12 bases apart. In the prospective study, participants were 18 to 89 years old, resided in about 25 geographic areas of the United States, and were enrolled through a virtual design. Cohort assignment in the prospective study relied on participant-reported clinical history from a screening survey and a study questionnaire. In the prospective study, mobile phlebotomists collected whole blood, serum and a nasopharyngeal or oropharyngeal swab from each participant. Participants in the prospective study had the option to provide additional blood draws and questionnaires over a roughly 2-month period. Before DNA extraction, prospective study blood samples were shipped either frozen or at room temperature.

TCRbeta CDR3 regions were amplified from genomic DNA using the immunoSEQ Assay, a bias-controlled multiplex PCR. In the paper's pipeline: Within the assay, amplification of reference gene primers was used to estimate how many nucleated cells each sample contained. Sequence reads were collapsed and filtered to measure the absolute abundance of every unique TCRbeta CDR3 rearrangement. For each sample, productive Simpson clonality was calculated as the square root of Simpson's diversity index across productive rearrangements. The clones in this table, taken by TCRdb from immuneACCESS, are in-frame only. Not every clone is retained; where verified, under half of the shortfall comes from an unresolved V gene, and the cause of the rest is unknown. Clone size and the V and J calls come from that table; the DNA yielded D and trimming. A total of hundreds of thousands of clones appear in this sample, around 90% of them only once. Clones ranked in the top ten supply about 2.1% of the sample.

What the authors observed across the whole study: The quantity of clinical and demographic metadata differed by source and by participant and was supplied without curation.

Comment on this clone: Which antigen it targets is not known. Base qualities were left out, and no much larger clone turns up one base away.

The origin of this receptor is a woman aged 40 to 50 with acute COVID-19. The material sequenced was PBMCs or T cells enriched from blood (not recorded which). The receptor chain draws on TRBV5-1 and TRBJ1-5; 5 matching bases give a weak D call of TRBD1. In nucleotide form, the sequence is TGCGCCAGCAGCCTGGGGGGGGATAATCAGCCCCAGCATTTT. Protein translation: CASSLGGDNQPQHF.